This TCR beta chain appears in the sequencing data of a study of shared clonotypes between healthy human individuals. In the source study's methods: Filtering differed, since immunoSEQ gave only junction sequences and no quality scores. The repertoire was sequenced with immunoSEQ multiplex PCR; TCRdb's copy has only in-frame clones and lacks some. The V and J calls and the clone size are those of that table, but D and trimming were determined from the DNA. In the table there are approximately 620,000 clones, 97% of which are singletons. The germline V gene has CDR1 SGHNT and CDR2 YYREEE (reference sequence). The CDR3 totals 16 residues. Trimming left V 0 bases short and J 0 bases short, with 12 bases between.

The chain couples TRBV5-4 to TRBJ1-1; D gene ambiguous. Source material: naive CD4+ T cells sorted from blood. Subset: CD45RA+ positively selected. The receptor was derived from a woman in her twenties or thirties in good health. The CDR3 nucleotides read TGTGCCAGCAGCTTGGACTACAGCCTCATGAACACTGAAGCTTTCTTT. Translation gives CASSLDYSLMNTEAFF.